Sequencing of this TCR beta chain was carried out in a study of tumor and adjacent non-tumor tissue in lung cancer. For the study at large: The cohort had 12 adenocarcinoma, a couple of squamous cell and 1 small cell patients. Study-wide results and caveats: Shorter survival was associated with higher TCR diversity in tumors.

This CDR3 is 17 amino acids long. Germline V gene lookup returns CDR1 SGHNT and CDR2 YYREEE (reference sequence). TCRbeta libraries were built with three rounds of nested PCR, modified from ARM-PCR. Each CDR3 protein is one row after TCRdb ran MiXCR on the multiplex PCR reads. The table includes roughly 220,000 distinct CDR3 sequences, approximately 74% detected once. No cell sorting was done before RNA was extracted from the tissue. Newly diagnosed lung cancer patients had thoracic surgery in China, August–late 2014, without prior chemotherapy. To note about this clonotype: Its antigen is not identified. An end of the junction differs from the germline gene, which may be a read error.

The chain combines TRBV5-4 with TRBJ1-2, with TRBD1 as a possible D gene (6 bases). Specimen: lung tumor tissue. This clonotype was sampled from a man in his sixties with non-small cell lung cancer. For the CDR3, the DNA is TGTGCCGGCAGCCAGGGGACGCAGTACCCTGGGCCCTATGGCTACACTTTC. Protein sequence: CAGSQGTQYPGPYGYTF.